These 9 T cell receptor beta chains were all obtained from the same sample, sequenced in a study of T cell responses to AZD1222 COVID-19 vaccine. Sequenced by immunoSEQ multiplex PCR; TCRdb stores in-frame clones only, minus some. This table holds 85,000 to 110,000 clones, around 91% found once. The source material was peripheral blood, sampled on day 0 of AZD1222 vaccination. Receptor source: an adult in good health.

The V call is TRBV3-1 (or the pseudogene TRBV3-2), the J call TRBJ1-5, with unresolved D. The CDR3 is made up of 15 amino acids. In germline, CDR1 is LGHDT, CDR2 YNNKEL (reference sequence). V lost 0 bases and J lost 3, with 9 bases in between. CDR3 DNA: TGTGCCAGCAGCCAAGAAATACTCCCCAATCAGCCCCAGCATTTT. It specifies CASSQEILPNQPQHF.

The chain carries TRBV18 and TRBJ1-2; D is uncertain. CDR3 length: 13 residues. CDR1 is KGHSH and CDR2 is LQKENI in the germline V gene. V was cut by 4 bases and J by 5 bases, with 11 bases left in between. In DNA, the CDR3 is TGTGCCAGCTCACAAGGACGGAGTTATGGCTACACCTTC. Its translation: CASSQGRSYGYTF.

This clone was observed a single time. The chain uses TRBV30 and TRBJ1-5, with D perhaps TRBD1 (5 bases). Germline CDR1 GTSNPN, CDR2 SVGIG (reference sequence). V lost 5 bases and J lost 3, with 14 bases in between. This CDR3 contains 14 residues. CDR3 bases: TGTGCCTGGGCCGGGACTGCCAACAATCAGCCCCAGCATTTT. This encodes CAWAGTANNQPQHF.

V is TRBV2 and J is TRBJ1-3; D perhaps matches TRBD1 (6 bases). Germline loops: CDR1 SNHLY, CDR2 FYNNEI. Trimming shortened V by 4 bases and J by 0 bases, and 10 bases separated the two germline ends. The CDR3 totals 15 residues. The chain's CDR3 is CASSGQELSGNTIYF. CDR3 nucleotides: TGTGCCAGCAGTGGACAGGAACTCTCTGGAAACACCATATATTTT.

This clone was detected only once. The chain is built from TRBV18 and TRBJ2-3, with TRBD2 matching over 7 bases. CDR1 and CDR2 from the germline V gene are KGHSH and LQKENI. The ends lost 1 base at V and 1 base at J; junction bases unmatched: 5. The CDR3 sequence is 16 residues long. In nucleotides, the CDR3 is TGTGCCAGCTCACCACGCTACAGCGGGGGCACAGATACGCAGTATTTT. This codes for CASSPRYSGGTDTQYF.

V and J are TRBV4-3 and TRBJ2-2; 12 bases are shared with TRBD2. This CDR3 contains 17 residues. J lost 5 bases, V lost 2 bases, and 6 bases had no gene match. CDR1 and CDR2 from the germline V gene are LGHNA and YSLEER. In nucleotides, the CDR3 is TGCGCCAGCAGCCAACTAGCGGGAGGGCCAGGAACCGGGGAGCTGTTTTTT. This sequence encodes CASSQLAGGPGTGELFF.

This sequence joins TRBV3-1 (or the pseudogene TRBV3-2) and TRBJ2-7; no clear D. Trimming shortened V by 4 bases and J by 3 bases, and 7 bases separated the two germline ends. CDR3 length: 12 residues. Per germline, CDR1 LGHDT and CDR2 YNNKEL (reference sequence). The CDR3 here is CASSLESYEQYF. Here the CDR3 DNA reads TGTGCCAGCAGCCTAGAGAGCTACGAGCAGTACTTC.

This chain joins TRBV19 and TRBJ2-7; possible D gene TRBD2, 5 bases. The germline CDR1 and CDR2 sequences are LNHDA and SQIVND (reference sequence). This CDR3 spans 15 amino acids. Trimming pared 3 bases from V and 2 bases from J, leaving 14 bases between. The CDR3 sequence: CASSIGSRGTYEQYF. CDR3 nucleotide sequence: TGTGCCAGTAGTATTGGGAGCCGGGGAACCTACGAGCAGTACTTC.

The chain links TRBV9 to TRBJ2-5; D gene uncertain. CDR3 length: 13 amino acids. The V end lost 0 bases, the J end lost 4 bases, and 7 bases lay between the germline ends. The germline CDR1 and CDR2 sequences are SGDLS and YYNGEE. CDR3 residues: CASSVDLRETQYF. Written as DNA, the CDR3 is TGTGCCAGCAGCGTAGACTTACGAGAGACCCAGTACTTC.